A selection of T cell receptor beta chains follows, all from one sample in a study of blood T cell repertoires in COVID-19. Clones were read by immunoSEQ multiplex PCR, and TCRdb kept only the in-frame ones, dropping some. The table shows over 250,000 clones, with 85% to 90% occurring only once. Sequenced input: PBMCs or T cells enriched from blood (not recorded which). The origin of the receptors is a man aged 40-50 years who had recovered from COVID-19. Both conserved end residues are part of each CDR3. A D gene is named only where the DNA matches it firmly. Clone sizes are given selectively: once, few, many, or a class where the clone is expanded.

j_call: TRBJ1-1
d_call: TRBD1
clone_size: NA
v_call: TRBV19
cdr3_nt: TGTGCCAGCTTTACAGGGGCACGAAACACTGAAGCTTTCTTT
cdr3_aa: CASFTGARNTEAFF

j_call: TRBJ1-2
d_call: NA
clone_size: NA
v_call: TRBV5-6
cdr3_nt: TGTGCCAGCAGGCAGGGTGCCTATGGCTACACCTTC
cdr3_aa: CASRQGAYGYTF

j_call: TRBJ1-1
d_call: NA
clone_size: few
v_call: TRBV10-3
cdr3_nt: TGTGCCATCAGTGATTTATCAGAGGGTAAATCTGAAGCTTTCTTT
cdr3_aa: CAISDLSEGKSEAFF

j_call: TRBJ2-3
d_call: NA
clone_size: once
v_call: TRBV28
cdr3_nt: TGTGCCAGCAGCGAGGCTCTAGGAGGCGCAGATACGCAGTATTTT
cdr3_aa: CASSEALGGADTQYF

j_call: TRBJ1-5
d_call: NA
clone_size: NA
v_call: TRBV25-1
cdr3_nt: TGTGCCAGCAGTGCTCCCGGACGGACAAATCAGCCCCAGCATTTT
cdr3_aa: CASSAPGRTNQPQHF

j_call: TRBJ1-6
d_call: TRBD1
clone_size: few
v_call: TRBV7-9
cdr3_nt: TGTGCCAGCAGCTTAGAATTCCCGGACAGGGAGAATTCACCCCTCCACTTT
cdr3_aa: CASSLEFPDRENSPLHF

j_call: TRBJ2-1
d_call: TRBD2
clone_size: NA
v_call: TRBV9
cdr3_nt: TGTGCCAGCAGCGTAGCTTGGTCGGTACAGCGGGAGACGAATGAGCAGTTCTTC
cdr3_aa: CASSVAWSVQRETNEQFF

j_call: TRBJ1-5
d_call: NA
clone_size: NA
v_call: TRBV30
cdr3_nt: TGTGCCTGGAGTCGGTATAGCAATCAGCCCCAGCATTTT
cdr3_aa: CAWSRYSNQPQHF

j_call: TRBJ2-3
d_call: TRBD2
clone_size: NA
v_call: TRBV9
cdr3_nt: TGTGCCAGCAGCGTAGGGGGCGGGAGGGGCACAGATACGCAGTATTTT
cdr3_aa: CASSVGGGRGTDTQYF

j_call: TRBJ2-5
d_call: TRBD2
clone_size: few
v_call: TRBV6-4
cdr3_nt: TGTGCCAGCAGTGAGCGGGAGCAAGAGACCCAGTACTTC
cdr3_aa: CASSEREQETQYF

j_call: TRBJ1-1
d_call: NA
clone_size: NA
v_call: TRBV5-1
cdr3_nt: TGCGCCAGCAGCTTGTCAGGGGTAGGATCTGAAGCTTTCTTT
cdr3_aa: CASSLSGVGSEAFF

j_call: TRBJ1-1
d_call: NA
clone_size: NA
v_call: TRBV29-1
cdr3_nt: TGCAGCGCCCGTCTGCGGGGGCGAGTTGTGGACACTGAAGCTTTCTTT
cdr3_aa: CSARLRGRVVDTEAFF

j_call: TRBJ1-2
d_call: TRBD1
clone_size: NA
v_call: TRBV7-6
cdr3_nt: TGTGCCAGCAGCTCGGATGACAGGGGCGGCTACACCTTC
cdr3_aa: CASSSDDRGGYTF

j_call: TRBJ1-4
d_call: NA
clone_size: NA
v_call: TRBV19
cdr3_nt: TGTGCCAGTAGTATGCCTGAGCGGGGAGCAGGTGAAAAACTGTTTTTT
cdr3_aa: CASSMPERGAGEKLFF

j_call: TRBJ2-5
d_call: TRBD2
clone_size: NA
v_call: TRBV2
cdr3_nt: TGTGCCAGCAGCCGGGGACTAGCGGGAGGGCCGCAAGAGACCCAGTACTTC
cdr3_aa: CASSRGLAGGPQETQYF

j_call: TRBJ2-7
d_call: NA
clone_size: NA
v_call: TRBV2
cdr3_nt: TGTGCCACCTCGACAGGCTCCTACGAGCAGTACTTC
cdr3_aa: CATSTGSYEQYF

j_call: TRBJ1-2
d_call: TRBD1
clone_size: NA
v_call: TRBV6-6
cdr3_nt: TGTGCCAGCAGTTACTTGGGCCAGGGGGCCGATGGCTACACCTTC
cdr3_aa: CASSYLGQGADGYTF

j_call: TRBJ1-4
d_call: TRBD1
clone_size: NA
v_call: TRBV2
cdr3_nt: TGTGCCAGCAAATCAAATACAGGGGCCGCTAATGAAAAACTGTTTTTT
cdr3_aa: CASKSNTGAANEKLFF

j_call: TRBJ2-7
d_call: NA
clone_size: NA
v_call: TRBV7-8
cdr3_nt: TGTGCCAGCAGCTACATTGAGCAGGATCAGTACTTC
cdr3_aa: CASSYIEQDQYF

j_call: TRBJ2-1
d_call: TRBD1
clone_size: NA
v_call: TRBV9
cdr3_nt: TGTGCCAGCAGCGTGTCAGGGGGCAATGAGCAGTTCTTC
cdr3_aa: CASSVSGGNEQFF

j_call: TRBJ1-6
d_call: NA
clone_size: NA
v_call: TRBV28
cdr3_nt: TGTGCCAGCAGTTTGGGGGCAGTTGTCGTTAGTTCACCCCTCCACTTT
cdr3_aa: CASSLGAVVVSSPLHF

j_call: TRBJ2-7
d_call: TRBD2
clone_size: NA
v_call: TRBV15
cdr3_nt: TGTGCCACCAGCAGGGCCGGACTAGCGGGAGGTTTGGACGAGCAGTACTTC
cdr3_aa: CATSRAGLAGGLDEQYF

j_call: TRBJ1-6
d_call: NA
clone_size: NA
v_call: TRBV7-8
cdr3_nt: TGTGCCAGCAGCCTCACGGACCGGGACTATCCCCTCCACTTT
cdr3_aa: CASSLTDRDYPLHF

j_call: TRBJ2-7
d_call: NA
clone_size: many
v_call: TRBV14
cdr3_nt: TGTGCCAGCAGCCAAAGACTCGAGCAGTACTTC
cdr3_aa: CASSQRLEQYF

j_call: TRBJ1-2
d_call: TRBD1
clone_size: NA
v_call: TRBV24-1
cdr3_nt: TGTGCCACCAGTGAACGACAGGGGCAAGGCTACACCTTC
cdr3_aa: CATSERQGQGYTF

j_call: TRBJ2-7
d_call: TRBD1
clone_size: NA
v_call: TRBV7-8
cdr3_nt: TGTGCCAGCAGCTTAGACAGGGGTTACGAGCAGTACTTC
cdr3_aa: CASSLDRGYEQYF

j_call: TRBJ2-3
d_call: TRBD1
clone_size: NA
v_call: TRBV5-4
cdr3_nt: TGTGCCAGCAGCTGGGAAGGGACAGGGCCCACAGATACGCAGTATTTT
cdr3_aa: CASSWEGTGPTDTQYF

j_call: TRBJ2-1
d_call: NA
clone_size: NA
v_call: TRBV9
cdr3_nt: TGTGCCAGCAGCGGACCGGTGAGGGGGGGGCTTTTTCAGTTCTTC
cdr3_aa: CASSGPVRGGLFQFF

j_call: TRBJ2-5
d_call: TRBD1
clone_size: NA
v_call: TRBV5-1
cdr3_nt: TGCGCCAGCAGCTTGGGGACAGGGGGAGAGACCCAGTACTTC
cdr3_aa: CASSLGTGGETQYF

j_call: TRBJ2-7
d_call: TRBD2
clone_size: NA
v_call: TRBV5-6
cdr3_nt: TGTGCCAGCAGCCCCGGCGGAGCGGGGGCCTACGAGCAGTACTTC
cdr3_aa: CASSPGGAGAYEQYF

j_call: TRBJ2-7
d_call: TRBD2
clone_size: NA
v_call: TRBV3-1/TRBV3-2
cdr3_nt: TGTGCCAGCAGCCGACTAGCGGGGCTCTACGAGCAGTACTTC
cdr3_aa: CASSRLAGLYEQYF